This entry is about one T cell receptor beta chain. Antigen: not known. Assay used: immunoSEQ multiplex PCR; TCRdb lists only in-frame clones, some missing. The table records roughly 890,000 clones, 85% to 95% of them present only once. Naive CD8 isolation took CD45RO-negative cells positively selected for CCR7 and excluded terminally differentiated effector memory CD45RA+ cells. The data originate from a study of shared clonotypes between healthy human individuals. Findings of the study overall: Shared clonotypes across all four donors exceeded non-shared ones in generation probability.

From germline, CDR1 is SNHLY and CDR2 FYNNEI. Trimming left V 8 bases short and J 4 bases short, with 7 bases between. The CDR3 is 11 amino acids. This receptor was taken from a man aged 30-40 years in good health. This rearrangement joins TRBV2 to TRBJ2-3; a possible D gene is TRBD2 (5 bases). Input material: naive CD8+ T cells sorted from blood. This chain's CDR3 is CASGSADTQYF. The CDR3 nucleotides read TGTGCCAGCGGTAGCGCAGATACGCAGTATTTT.